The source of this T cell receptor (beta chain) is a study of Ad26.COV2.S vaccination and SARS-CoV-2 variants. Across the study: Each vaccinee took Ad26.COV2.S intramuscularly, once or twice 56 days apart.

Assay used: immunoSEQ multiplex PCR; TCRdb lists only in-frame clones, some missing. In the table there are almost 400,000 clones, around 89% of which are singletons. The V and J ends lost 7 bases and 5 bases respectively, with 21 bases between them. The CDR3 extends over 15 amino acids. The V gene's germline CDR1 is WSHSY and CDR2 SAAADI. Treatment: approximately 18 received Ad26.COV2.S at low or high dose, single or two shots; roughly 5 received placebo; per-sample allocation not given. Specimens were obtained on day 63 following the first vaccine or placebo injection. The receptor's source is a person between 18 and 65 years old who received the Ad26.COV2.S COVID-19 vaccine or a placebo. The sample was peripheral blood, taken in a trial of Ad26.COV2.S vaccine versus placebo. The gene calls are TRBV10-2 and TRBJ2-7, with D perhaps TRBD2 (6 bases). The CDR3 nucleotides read TGCGCCAGCAAATCGGACTACCGGAGGAACCACGAGCAGTACTTC. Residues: CASKSDYRRNHEQYF.